This entry lists 8 T cell receptor beta chains sequenced from one sample in a study of cytomegalovirus exposure and HLA in healthy donors (dated by TCRdb to 2016 to 2017). Receptor amplification or capture employed the immunoSEQ multiplex PCR assay. Here the immuneACCESS table is served through TCRdb, limited to in-frame sequences with V and J called. Missing clones are a known gap in these copies; in checked studies unresolved V genes cover under half, and the rest lacks a known reason. The sample has more than 90,000 clones on record, about 87% of them singletons. More than 1.5% of the sample belongs to the ten largest clones. Input material: PBMCs. The receptors here all came from a man between 18 and 29 years old in good health and CMV-seronegative.

The rearrangement links TRBV27 to TRBJ1-1, with 11 bases that match TRBD1. CDR1 is MNHEY and CDR2 is SMNVEV in the germline V gene (reference sequence). CDR3 length: 14 amino acids. V dropped 6 bases and J dropped 4; count of bases not matched to a gene: 4. The DNA of the CDR3 is TGTGCCAGCAGGCGGACAGGGGGCGGCACTGAAGCTTTCTTT. Translating it yields CASRRTGGGTEAFF.

V gene TRBV28 combines with J gene TRBJ2-5; 7 nucleotides align to TRBD1. After removal of 5 bases from V and 1 base from J, the junction contained 4 bases not matched to a gene. This CDR3 is 14 amino acids long. Germline V gene sequence: CDR1 MDHEN, CDR2 SYDVKM. The CDR3 nucleotides are TGTGCCAGCAGTAGACGGGACAGCCAAGAGACCCAGTACTTC. Protein: CASSRRDSQETQYF.

This clone was recorded once. The genes are TRBV15 and TRBJ2-7; a weak D match, TRBD2 (6 bases). CDR3 length equals 16 residues. Germline-derived CDR1 and CDR2 are LNHNV and YYDKDF (reference sequence). With 0 bases removed from V and 3 bases from J, the gap between germline ends came to 15 bases. For the CDR3, the DNA is TGTGCCACCAGCAGAGATTATGTAGGGGAGGACTACGAGCAGTACTTC. It yields the protein CATSRDYVGEDYEQYF.

The DNA for the CDR3 is TGTGCCAGCAGCGAGAGGGACAGGGACACTGAAGCTTTCTTT. Its translation: CASSERDRDTEAFF. The gene calls are TRBV9 and TRBJ1-1, with TRBD1 matching 9 bases. Germline CDR1 reads SGDLS; CDR2 reads YYNGEE. This CDR3 contains 14 residues. V was clipped by 3 bases and J by 3 bases; unmatched bases: 3.

The chain combines TRBV4-2 with TRBJ2-1; 9 bases are a match to TRBD2. The V segment lost 4 bases and the J segment 6 bases; nucleotides outside the gene matches: 7. There are 15 residues in the CDR3. CDR1 is LGHNA, CDR2 YNFKEQ, per germline. The CDR3 region is CASSRIAGEANEQFF. For the CDR3, the DNA is TGTGCCAGCAGCCGAATAGCGGGAGAGGCCAATGAGCAGTTCTTC.

The CDR3 protein is CATSRGRLGGNSNEQFF. The CDR3 DNA sequence: TGTGCCACCAGCAGAGGCCGCTTGGGGGGGAATTCCAATGAGCAGTTCTTC. The gene calls are TRBV15 and TRBJ2-1; 7 positions agree with TRBD2. The CDR3 runs to 17 residues. Germline V gene lookup returns CDR1 LNHNV and CDR2 YYDKDF (reference sequence). J lost 6 bases, V lost 1 base, and 12 bases had no gene match.

The chain links TRBV6-1 to TRBJ2-7, with a tentative D call TRBD1 (6 bases). The CDR3 runs 12 residues. The germline gives CDR1 MNHNS, CDR2 SASEGT. The germline V and J ends were trimmed by 7 bases and 3 bases, with 10 bases remaining between them. CDR3 sequence reads: CASNPDSYEQYF. Here the CDR3 DNA reads TGTGCCAGCAACCCGGACAGCTACGAGCAGTACTTC.

The chain links TRBV28 to TRBJ2-1; TRBD2 agrees at 9 bases. Trimming removed 5 bases from V and 4 bases from J; junction bases left unmatched: 9. The CDR3 has 16 residues. Germline V gives CDR1 MDHEN, CDR2 SYDVKM. Written as DNA, the CDR3 is TGTGCCAGCAGTATTAAGGACCTAGCGGGGTACAATGAGCAGTTCTTC. Its translation is CASSIKDLAGYNEQFF.